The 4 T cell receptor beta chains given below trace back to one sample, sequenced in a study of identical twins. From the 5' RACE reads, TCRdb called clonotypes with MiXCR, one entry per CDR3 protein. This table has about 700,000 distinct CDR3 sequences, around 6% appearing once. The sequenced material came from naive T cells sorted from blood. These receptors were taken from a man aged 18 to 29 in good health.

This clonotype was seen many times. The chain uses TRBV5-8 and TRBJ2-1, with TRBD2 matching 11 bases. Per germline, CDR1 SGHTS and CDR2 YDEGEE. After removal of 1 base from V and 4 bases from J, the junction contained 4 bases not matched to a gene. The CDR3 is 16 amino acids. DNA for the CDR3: TGTGCCAGCAGCTTGACCGGGACTAGCGGTTACAATGAGCAGTTCTTC. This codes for CASSLTGTSGYNEQFF.

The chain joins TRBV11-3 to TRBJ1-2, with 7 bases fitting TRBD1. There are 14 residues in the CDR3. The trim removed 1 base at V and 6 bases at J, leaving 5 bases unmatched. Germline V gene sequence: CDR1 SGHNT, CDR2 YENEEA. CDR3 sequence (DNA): TGTGCCAGCAGCTTAGGATCCACAGGGGATGGCTACACCTTC. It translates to CASSLGSTGDGYTF.

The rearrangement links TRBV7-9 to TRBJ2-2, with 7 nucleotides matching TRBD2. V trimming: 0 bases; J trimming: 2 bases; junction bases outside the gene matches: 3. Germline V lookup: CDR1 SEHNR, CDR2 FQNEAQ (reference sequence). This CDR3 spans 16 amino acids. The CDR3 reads CASSLASSGNTGELFF. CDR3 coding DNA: TGTGCCAGCAGCTTAGCGTCTAGCGGTAACACCGGGGAGCTGTTTTTT.

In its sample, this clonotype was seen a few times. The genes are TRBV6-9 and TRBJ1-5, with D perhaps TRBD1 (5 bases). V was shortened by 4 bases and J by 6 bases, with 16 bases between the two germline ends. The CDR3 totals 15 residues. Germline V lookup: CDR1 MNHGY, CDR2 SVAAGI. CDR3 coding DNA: TGTGCCAGCAGTTCTCTTCCAGGGCTGGGTCAGCCCCAGCATTTT. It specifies CASSSLPGLGQPQHF.